Following are 22 T cell receptor beta chains from one sample sequenced in a study of T cell responses to AZD1222 COVID-19 vaccine. Sequencing was performed with immunoSEQ multiplex PCR; in TCRdb, only in-frame clones are kept and a portion is missing. This table has more than 120,000 clones, about 86% appearing once. Sequenced material: peripheral blood, taken 28 days after the second AZD1222 dose. The receptors originated from an adult who received the AZD1222 COVID-19 vaccine.

J is TRBJ1-1 and V is TRBV7-8; D ambiguous. This CDR3 region has 14 residues. With 2 bases removed from V and 0 bases from J, the gap between germline ends came to 7 bases. Germline CDR1 SGHVS, CDR2 FQNEAQ. The CDR3 DNA reads as TGTGCCAGCAGCTTAAATGAGATGAACACTGAAGCTTTCTTT. Amino acids: CASSLNEMNTEAFF.

The chain joins TRBV27 to TRBJ1-5; no definite D call. This CDR3 is 15 amino acids long. Germline V lookup: CDR1 MNHEY, CDR2 SMNVEV (reference sequence). The germline V and J ends were trimmed by 7 bases and 0 bases, with 13 bases remaining between them. For the CDR3, the DNA is TGTGCCAGCATGGAACAGCGTTATAGCAATCAGCCCCAGCATTTT. Translated, it gives CASMEQRYSNQPQHF.

The chain recombines TRBV15 with TRBJ2-1, with a tentative D call TRBD2 (5 bases). V shed 4 bases and J shed 6 bases, with 10 bases lying between them. The length of the CDR3 is 13 residues. Per germline, CDR1 LNHNV and CDR2 YYDKDF (reference sequence). The CDR3 protein is CATSTLAGNEQFF. CDR3 in DNA: TGTGCCACCAGCACTCTAGCTGGCAATGAGCAGTTCTTC.

The V and J genes are TRBV4-2 and TRBJ2-1; TRBD2 matches 7 bases. V shed 1 base and J 4 bases; nucleotides not matched to a gene: 4. The CDR3 has 15 amino acids. Per germline, CDR1 LGHNA and CDR2 YNFKEQ. CDR3 in amino acids: CASSQVSSGYNEQFF. In DNA, the CDR3 is TGTGCCAGCAGCCAAGTATCTAGCGGATACAATGAGCAGTTCTTC.

The CDR3 DNA is TGTGCCAGCAGCTTGGAGGCCGGACATGTGAACACTGAAGCTTTCTTT. The encoded protein is CASSLEAGHVNTEAFF. The V and J genes are TRBV5-6 and TRBJ1-1; a weak D match, TRBD1 (5 bases). This CDR3 region has 16 residues. Trimming left V 0 bases short and J 0 bases short, with 12 bases between. The germline V gene has CDR1 SGHDT and CDR2 YYEEEE.

This chain links TRBV19 with TRBJ1-5; D possibly corresponds to TRBD1 (6 bases). CDR1 and CDR2 from the germline V gene are LNHDA and SQIVND (reference sequence). The CDR3 spans 14 residues. V lost 3 bases to trimming and J lost 11 bases, with 17 bases between them. The CDR3 coding sequence is TGTGCCAGTAGTATGGGGGACATCCCTTGGGCCCAGCATTTT. It encodes CASSMGDIPWAQHF.

The genes are TRBV5-1 and TRBJ1-2; the match to TRBD1 covers 7 bases. In germline, CDR1 is SGHRS, CDR2 YFSETQ. This CDR3 comprises 15 residues. Trimming cost V 6 bases and J 4 bases; bases outside gene matches: 12. The CDR3 is CASTESTGEVYGYTF. Here the CDR3 DNA reads TGCGCCAGCACAGAGTCAACAGGGGAGGTCTATGGCTACACCTTC.

The chain has TRBV18 and TRBJ1-2, with 7 bases aligning to TRBD1. Germline loops: CDR1 KGHSH, CDR2 LQKENI. With V trimmed by 1 base and J by 4 bases, 9 bases remained unmatched. The CDR3 is made up of 16 amino acids. The CDR3 DNA is TGTGCCAGCTCACCACTCCCAGGGGGTGGGACCTATGGCTACACCTTC. It specifies CASSPLPGGGTYGYTF.

J is TRBJ1-5 and V is TRBV30; 9 nucleotides agree with TRBD1. The CDR3 is 16 residues long. Germline V CDR1 and CDR2: GTSNPN, SVGIG (reference sequence). The ends lost 2 bases at V and 2 bases at J; junction bases unmatched: 7. The CDR3 DNA reads as TGTGCCTGGAGTTTACAGGGGGCAGGAGGCAATCAGCCCCAGCATTTT. Its translation is CAWSLQGAGGNQPQHF. Combining the CDR3 with reference TRBV30 and TRBJ1-5 gives the whole variable domain SQTIHQWPATLVQPVGSPLSLECTVEGTSNPNLYWYRQAAGRGLQLLFYSVGIGQISSEVPQNLSASRPQDRQFILSSKKLLLSDSGFYLCAWSLQGAGGNQPQHFGDGTRLSIL.

Of note for this clone: Other DNA sequences in the sample encode the same CDR3. The chain couples TRBV2 to TRBJ1-4, with no clear D. V lost 2 bases and J lost 8, with 3 bases in between. Germline CDR1 SNHLY, CDR2 FYNNEI. This CDR3 spans 11 amino acids. CDR3 in DNA: TGTGCCAGCAGTGAACGGGAAAAACTGTTTTTT. Its protein is CASSEREKLFF.

The chain employs TRBV5-1 and TRBJ2-3; D is perhaps TRBD1 (5 bases). Germline V CDR1 and CDR2: SGHRS, YFSETQ. CDR3 size: 15 residues. V lost 3 bases and J 4 bases, leaving 15 bases between the germline ends. CDR3 protein: CASSSGAGYADTQYF. DNA for the CDR3: TGCGCCAGCAGCTCTGGGGCAGGATATGCAGATACGCAGTATTTT.

J is TRBJ2-5 and V is TRBV7-9, with D possibly matching TRBD2 (6 bases). The CDR3 sequence is 13 residues long. Trimming shortened V by 4 bases and J by 5 bases, and 11 bases separated the two germline ends. Germline CDR1 and CDR2: SEHNR and FQNEAQ (reference sequence). The CDR3 DNA reads TGTGCCAGCAGCTGGGAGGTTTCGGAGACCCAGTACTTC. Its translation is CASSWEVSETQYF.

This chain connects TRBV5-1 to TRBJ2-5; the match to TRBD1 covers 9 bases. The CDR3 length is 15 residues. Germline V CDR1 and CDR2: SGHRS, YFSETQ. V was pared by 5 bases and J by 2 bases, with 7 bases of the junction left unmatched. CDR3 sequence reads: CASRVLGTGQETQYF. Here the CDR3 DNA reads TGCGCCAGCAGGGTCCTAGGGACAGGGCAAGAGACCCAGTACTTC. Full variable domain (missing parts from reference TRBV5-1 and TRBJ2-5): KAGVTQTPRYLIKTRGQQVTLSCSPISGHRSVSWYQQTPGQGLQFLFEYFSETQRNKGNFPGRFSGRQFSNSRSEMNVSTLELGDSALYLCASRVLGTGQETQYFGPGTRLLVL.

CDR3 protein: CASSPPSGADTEAFF. CDR3 DNA sequence: TGTGCCAGCTCACCACCCTCGGGGGCGGACACTGAAGCTTTCTTT. The V call is TRBV18, the J call TRBJ1-1, with a tentative D call TRBD1 (6 bases). The CDR3 totals 15 residues. With 0 bases removed from V and 3 bases from J, the gap between germline ends came to 11 bases. Germline CDR1 reads KGHSH; CDR2 reads LQKENI.

The chain recombines TRBV13 with TRBJ1-2; weak D call: TRBD1 (5 bases). The length of the CDR3 is 15 residues. Germline V lookup: CDR1 PRHDT, CDR2 FYEKMQ (reference sequence). Trimming shortened V by 10 bases and J by 0 bases, and 18 bases separated the two germline ends. The CDR3 protein is CATRERGSANYGYTF. The CDR3 region has the DNA TGTGCCACCAGGGAGCGGGGTTCCGCTAACTATGGCTACACCTTC.

This rearrangement joins TRBV6-2 or TRBV6-3 to TRBJ1-1, with TRBD1 identical over 8 bases. Germline V gene data show CDR1 as MNHEY and CDR2 as SVGEGT. The CDR3 totals 16 residues. V dropped 2 bases and J dropped 5; count of bases not matched to a gene: 10. The CDR3 nucleotides read TGTGCCAGCAGTTACGGGGCTGACAGGGGAGGAACTGAAGCTTTCTTT. Protein sequence: CASSYGADRGGTEAFF.

V is TRBV5-8 and J is TRBJ1-4, with a tentative D call TRBD1 (5 bases). The V gene's germline CDR1 is SGHTS and CDR2 YDEGEE. The CDR3 is 16 residues long. The V and J ends lost 4 bases and 0 bases respectively, with 13 bases between them. The CDR3 bases are TGTGCCAGCAGCCAACTGGGGGATCCAACTAATGAAAAACTGTTTTTT. Protein sequence: CASSQLGDPTNEKLFF.

The chain combines TRBV25-1 with TRBJ2-1, with 7 nucleotides matching TRBD1. V shed 3 bases and J 7 bases; nucleotides not matched to a gene: 12. The CDR3 covers 16 residues. CDR1 is MGHDK and CDR2 is SYGVNS in the germline V gene. CDR3 nucleotides: TGTGCCAGCAGTGATCTTAGACAGGGACGACGGAATGAGCAGTTCTTC. Translating it yields CASSDLRQGRRNEQFF.

The chain recombines TRBV5-4 with TRBJ2-7; a possible D gene is TRBD2 (5 bases). The CDR3 is 15 residues long. Trimming took 2 bases from V and 2 from J, leaving 14 bases between them. Germline CDR1 reads SGHNT; CDR2 reads YYREEE (reference sequence). The CDR3 sequence: CASSFSEGVAYEQYF. DNA of the CDR3: TGTGCCAGCAGCTTTAGCGAGGGAGTGGCCTACGAGCAGTACTTC.

The chain couples TRBV28 to TRBJ1-2, with D perhaps TRBD1 (5 bases). V lost 7 bases to trimming and J lost 2 bases, with 11 bases between them. Per germline, CDR1 MDHEN and CDR2 SYDVKM. The CDR3 loop spans 13 amino acids. CDR3 region: CASTTGANYGYTF. In nucleotides, the CDR3 is TGTGCCAGCACGACCGGGGCCAACTATGGCTACACCTTC.

The rearrangement uses TRBV10-3 and TRBJ2-3; possibly TRBD1 for D (5 bases). Germline V lookup: CDR1 ENHRY, CDR2 SYGVKD. V was pared by 3 bases and J by 2 bases, with 12 bases between. The CDR3 sequence is 15 residues long. The CDR3 nucleotides read TGTGCCATCAGTGATCCCAGGGCCTACACAGATACGCAGTATTTT. It translates to CAISDPRAYTDTQYF.

The V gene is TRBV4-1, the J gene TRBJ2-1, with D uncertain. Per the germline V gene, CDR1 is MGHRA and CDR2 is YSYEKL. The V end was cut by 7 bases, the J end by 8 bases, with 12 bases between. The CDR3 sequence is 12 residues long. The CDR3 nucleotides read TGCGCCAGCACCAGCAAGCGTGATGAGCAGTTCTTC. The encoded protein is CASTSKRDEQFF.